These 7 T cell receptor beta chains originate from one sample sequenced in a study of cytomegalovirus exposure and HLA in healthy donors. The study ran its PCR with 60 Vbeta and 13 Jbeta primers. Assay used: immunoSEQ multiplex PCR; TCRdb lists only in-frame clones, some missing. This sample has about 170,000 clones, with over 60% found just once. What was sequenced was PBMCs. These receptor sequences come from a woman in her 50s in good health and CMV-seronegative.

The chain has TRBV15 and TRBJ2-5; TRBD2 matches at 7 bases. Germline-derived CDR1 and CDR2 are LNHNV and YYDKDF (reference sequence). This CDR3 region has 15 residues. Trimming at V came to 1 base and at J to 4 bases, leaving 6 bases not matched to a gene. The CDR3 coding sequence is TGTGCCACCAGCAGAGGGCTGGGAGGGAGAGAGACCCAGTACTTC. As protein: CATSRGLGGRETQYF.

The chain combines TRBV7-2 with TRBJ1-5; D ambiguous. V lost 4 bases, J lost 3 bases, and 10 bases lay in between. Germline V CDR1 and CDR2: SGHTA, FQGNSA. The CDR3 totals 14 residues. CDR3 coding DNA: TGTGCCAGCAGCTCCGCGGCTAACAATCAGCCCCAGCATTTT. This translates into CASSSAANNQPQHF.

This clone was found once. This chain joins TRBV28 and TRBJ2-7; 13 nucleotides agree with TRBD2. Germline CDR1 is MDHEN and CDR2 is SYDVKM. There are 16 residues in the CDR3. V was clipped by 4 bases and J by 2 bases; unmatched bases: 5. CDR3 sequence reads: CASSSTGTSGTYEQYF. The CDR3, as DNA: TGTGCCAGCAGTTCCACGGGGACTAGCGGGACCTACGAGCAGTACTTC.

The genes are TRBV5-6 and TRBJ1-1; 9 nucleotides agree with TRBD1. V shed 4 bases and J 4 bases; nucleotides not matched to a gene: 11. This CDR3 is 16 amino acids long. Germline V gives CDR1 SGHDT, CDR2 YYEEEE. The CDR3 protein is CASSVTGGGEGTEAFF. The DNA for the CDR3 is TGTGCCAGCAGCGTCACAGGGGGCGGGGAAGGCACTGAAGCTTTCTTT.

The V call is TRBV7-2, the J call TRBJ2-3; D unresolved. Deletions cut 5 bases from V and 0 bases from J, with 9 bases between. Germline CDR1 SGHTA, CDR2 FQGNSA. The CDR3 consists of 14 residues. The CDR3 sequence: CASSPQASTDTQYF. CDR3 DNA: TGTGCCAGCAGCCCCCAGGCTAGCACAGATACGCAGTATTTT.

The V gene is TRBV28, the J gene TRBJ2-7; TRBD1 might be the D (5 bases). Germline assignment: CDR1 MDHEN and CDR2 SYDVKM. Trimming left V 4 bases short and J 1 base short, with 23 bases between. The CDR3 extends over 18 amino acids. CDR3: CASSSGLGQGGKSYEQYF. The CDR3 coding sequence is TGTGCCAGCAGTTCCGGGTTAGGGCAGGGTGGTAAGTCCTACGAGCAGTACTTC. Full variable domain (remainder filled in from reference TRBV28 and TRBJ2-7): DVKVTQSSRYLVKRTGEKVFLECVQDMDHENMFWYRQDPGLGLRLIYFSYDVKMKEKGDIPEGYSVSREKKERFSLILESASTNQTSMYLCASSSGLGQGGKSYEQYFGPGTRLTVT.

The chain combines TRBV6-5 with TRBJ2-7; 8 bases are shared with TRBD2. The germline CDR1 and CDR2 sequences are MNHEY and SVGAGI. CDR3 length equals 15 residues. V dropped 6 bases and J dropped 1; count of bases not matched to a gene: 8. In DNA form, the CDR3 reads TGTGCCAGCAGCCCCGGGAGGGGGGGATCCTACGAGCAGTACTTC. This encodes CASSPGRGGSYEQYF.